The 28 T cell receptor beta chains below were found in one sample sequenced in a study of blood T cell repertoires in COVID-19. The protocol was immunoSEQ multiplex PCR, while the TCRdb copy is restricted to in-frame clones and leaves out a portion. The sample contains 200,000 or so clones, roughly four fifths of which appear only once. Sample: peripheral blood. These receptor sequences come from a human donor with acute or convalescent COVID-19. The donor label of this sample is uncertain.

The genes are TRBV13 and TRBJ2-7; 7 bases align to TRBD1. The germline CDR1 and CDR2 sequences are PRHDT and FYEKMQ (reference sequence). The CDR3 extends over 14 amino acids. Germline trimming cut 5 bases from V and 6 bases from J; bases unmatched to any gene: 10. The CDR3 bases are TGTGCCAGCAGCCGATCGACAGGGCCAGGCGAGCAGTACTTC. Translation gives CASSRSTGPGEQYF.

The CDR3 DNA follows: TGTGCCAGCAGCTTCAGCGGGACCTCCACCGGGGAGCTGTTTTTT. Its protein is CASSFSGTSTGELFF. This chain links TRBV7-2 with TRBJ2-2, with 7 positions matching TRBD2. V dropped 3 bases and J dropped 4; count of bases not matched to a gene: 5. This CDR3 region has 15 residues. Per germline, CDR1 SGHTA and CDR2 FQGNSA.

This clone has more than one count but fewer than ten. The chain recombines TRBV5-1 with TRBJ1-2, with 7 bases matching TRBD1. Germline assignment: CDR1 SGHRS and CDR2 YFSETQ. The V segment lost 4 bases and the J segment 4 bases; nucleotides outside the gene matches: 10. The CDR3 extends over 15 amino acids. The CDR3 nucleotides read TGCGCCAGCAGCCCTTGGACAGGACAGTCCTATGGCTACACCTTC. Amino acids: CASSPWTGQSYGYTF.

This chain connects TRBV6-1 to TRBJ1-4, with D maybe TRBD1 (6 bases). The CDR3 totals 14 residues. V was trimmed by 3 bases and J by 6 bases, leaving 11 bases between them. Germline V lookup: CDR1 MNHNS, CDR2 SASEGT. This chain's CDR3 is CASSEGRGYEKLFF. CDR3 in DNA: TGTGCCAGCAGTGAGGGCAGGGGATATGAAAAACTGTTTTTT.

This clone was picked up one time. This CDR3 reads CASSVARGDTGELFF. The CDR3, as DNA: TGTGCCAGCAGCGTAGCTCGGGGGGACACCGGGGAGCTGTTTTTT. The rearrangement uses TRBV9 and TRBJ2-2; 7 nucleotides match TRBD2. Germline V gives CDR1 SGDLS, CDR2 YYNGEE. With 0 bases clipped from V and 3 bases from J, the junction kept 2 bases outside the gene matches. This CDR3 has 15 residues.

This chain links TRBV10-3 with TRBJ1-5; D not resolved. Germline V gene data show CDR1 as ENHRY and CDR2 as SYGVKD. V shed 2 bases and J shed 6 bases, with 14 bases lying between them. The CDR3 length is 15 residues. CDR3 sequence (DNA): TGTGCCATCAGTGAGACCCAAACGGGTGTTCAGCCCCAGCATTTT. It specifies CAISETQTGVQPQHF.

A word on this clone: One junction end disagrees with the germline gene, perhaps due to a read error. The DNA for the CDR3 is TGTGTCAGCAGCTTAGAGAGCGGGGCCTCCTACGAGCAGTACTTC. This sequence encodes CVSSLESGASYEQYF. The chain links TRBV11-2 to TRBJ2-7; 7 bases map to TRBD2. The CDR3 covers 15 residues. In germline, CDR1 is SGHAT, CDR2 FQNNGV. The full variable domain, rest sourced from reference TRBV11-2 and TRBJ2-7, is EAGVAQSPRYKIIEKRQSVAFWCNPISGHATLYWYQQILGQGPKLLIQFQNNGVVDDSQLPKDRFSAERLKGVDSTLKIQPAKLEDSAVYLCVSSLESGASYEQYFGPGTRLTVT.

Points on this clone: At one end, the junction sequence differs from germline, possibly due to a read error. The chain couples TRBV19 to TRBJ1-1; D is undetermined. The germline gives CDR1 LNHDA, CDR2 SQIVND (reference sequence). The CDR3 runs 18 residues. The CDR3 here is CASSRRWPGSRENAEAFF. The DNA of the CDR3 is TGTGCCAGTAGTAGAAGGTGGCCGGGAAGCCGGGAGAACGCTGAAGCTTTCTTT.

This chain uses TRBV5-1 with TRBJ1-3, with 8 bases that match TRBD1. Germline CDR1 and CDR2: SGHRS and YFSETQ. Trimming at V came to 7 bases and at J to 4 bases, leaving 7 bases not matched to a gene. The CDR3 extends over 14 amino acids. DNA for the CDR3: TGCGCCAGCGCTGAACAGGGGGGCGGAAACACCATATATTTT. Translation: CASAEQGGGNTIYF.

CDR3 DNA sequence: TGTGCCAGCAGCAGACGACAGGGGGCCGGGGCCAACGTCCTGACTTTC. This sequence encodes CASSRRQGAGANVLTF. This chain links TRBV7-3 with TRBJ2-6; 10 nucleotides agree with TRBD1. After removal of 5 bases from V and 4 bases from J, the junction contained 5 bases not matched to a gene. Per the germline V gene, CDR1 is SGHTA and CDR2 is FQGTGA. This CDR3 is 16 amino acids long. Full variable domain (remainder filled in from reference TRBV7-3 and TRBJ2-6): GAGVSQTPSNKVTEKGKYVELRCDPISGHTALYWYRQSLGQGPEFLIYFQGTGAADDSGLPNDRFFAVRPEGSVSTLKIQRTERGDSAVYLCASSRRQGAGANVLTFGAGSRLTVL.

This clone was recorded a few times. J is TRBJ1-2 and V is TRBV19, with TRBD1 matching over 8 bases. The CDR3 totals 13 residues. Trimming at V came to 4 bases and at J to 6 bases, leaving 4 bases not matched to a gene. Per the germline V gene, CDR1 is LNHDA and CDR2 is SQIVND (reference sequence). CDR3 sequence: CASSTRQGNGYTF. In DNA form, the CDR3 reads TGTGCCAGTAGTACTCGACAGGGGAATGGCTACACCTTC. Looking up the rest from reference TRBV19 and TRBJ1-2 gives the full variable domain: DGGITQSPKYLFRKEGQNVTLSCEQNLNHDAMYWYRQDPGQGLRLIYYSQIVNDFQKGDIAEGYSVSREKKESFPLTVTSAQKNPTAFYLCASSTRQGNGYTFGSGTRLTVV.

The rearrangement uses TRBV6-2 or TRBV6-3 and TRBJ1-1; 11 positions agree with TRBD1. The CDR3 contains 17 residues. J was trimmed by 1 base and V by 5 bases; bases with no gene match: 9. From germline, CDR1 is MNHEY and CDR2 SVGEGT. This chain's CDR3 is CASSTGQGAIWNTEAFF. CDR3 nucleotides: TGTGCCAGCAGTACCGGACAGGGGGCGATTTGGAACACTGAAGCTTTCTTT.

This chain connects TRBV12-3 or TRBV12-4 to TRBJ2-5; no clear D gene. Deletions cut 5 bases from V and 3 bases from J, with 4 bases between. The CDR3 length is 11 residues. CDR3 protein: CASSLKETQYF. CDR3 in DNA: TGTGCCAGCAGTCTTAAAGAGACCCAGTACTTC.

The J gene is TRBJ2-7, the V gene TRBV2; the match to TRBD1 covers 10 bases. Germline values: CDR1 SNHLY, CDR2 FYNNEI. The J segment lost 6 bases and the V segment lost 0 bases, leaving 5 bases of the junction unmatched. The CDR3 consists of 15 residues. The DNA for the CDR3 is TGTGCCAGCAGTGAAGCTCCCGGACAGGGGGGCGAGCAGTACTTC. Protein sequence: CASSEAPGQGGEQYF.

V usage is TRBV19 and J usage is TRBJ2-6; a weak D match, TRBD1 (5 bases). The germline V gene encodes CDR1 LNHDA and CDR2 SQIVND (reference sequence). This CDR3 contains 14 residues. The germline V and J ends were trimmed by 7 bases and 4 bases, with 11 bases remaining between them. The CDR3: CASTDRSGANVLTF. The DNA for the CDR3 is TGTGCCAGTACCGACAGATCGGGGGCCAACGTCCTGACTTTC.

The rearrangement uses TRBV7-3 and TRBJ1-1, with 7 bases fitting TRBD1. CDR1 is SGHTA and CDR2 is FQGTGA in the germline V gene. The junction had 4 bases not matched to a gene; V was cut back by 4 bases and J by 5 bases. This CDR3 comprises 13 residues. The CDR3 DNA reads TGTGCCAGCAGCTACAGACAGGGAACTGAAGCTTTCTTT. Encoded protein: CASSYRQGTEAFF.

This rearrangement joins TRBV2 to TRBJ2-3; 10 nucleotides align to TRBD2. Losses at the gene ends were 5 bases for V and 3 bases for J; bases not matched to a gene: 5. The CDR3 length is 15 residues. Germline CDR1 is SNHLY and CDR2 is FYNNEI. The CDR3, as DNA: TGTGCCAGCAGTTCTAGCGGGAGTAGGACAGATACGCAGTATTTT. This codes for CASSSSGSRTDTQYF.

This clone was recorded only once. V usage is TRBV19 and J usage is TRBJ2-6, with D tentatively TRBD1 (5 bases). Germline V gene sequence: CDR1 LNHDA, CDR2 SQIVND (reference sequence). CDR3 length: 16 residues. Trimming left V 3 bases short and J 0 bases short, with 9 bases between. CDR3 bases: TGTGCCAGTAGTATCGGACAAGTCTCTGGGGCCAACGTCCTGACTTTC. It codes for CASSIGQVSGANVLTF.

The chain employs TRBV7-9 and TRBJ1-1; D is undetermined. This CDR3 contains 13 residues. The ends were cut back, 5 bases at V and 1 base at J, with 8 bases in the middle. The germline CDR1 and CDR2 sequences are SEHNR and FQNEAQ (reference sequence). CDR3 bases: TGTGCCAGCAGCCCCCGGGGGAACACTGAAGCTTTCTTT. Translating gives CASSPRGNTEAFF.

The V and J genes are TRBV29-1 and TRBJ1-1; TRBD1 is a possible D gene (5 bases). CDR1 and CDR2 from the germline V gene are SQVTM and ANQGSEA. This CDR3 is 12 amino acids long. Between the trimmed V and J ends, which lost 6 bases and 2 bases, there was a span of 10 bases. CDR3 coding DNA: TGCAGCGTGTCGACAGTTAACACTGAAGCTTTCTTT. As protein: CSVSTVNTEAFF.

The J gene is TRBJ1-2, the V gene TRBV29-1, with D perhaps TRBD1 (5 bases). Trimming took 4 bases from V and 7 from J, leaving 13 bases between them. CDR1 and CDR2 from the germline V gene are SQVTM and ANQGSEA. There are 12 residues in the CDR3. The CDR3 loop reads CSVADTAFGYTF. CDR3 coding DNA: TGCAGCGTTGCGGACACTGCTTTTGGCTACACCTTC. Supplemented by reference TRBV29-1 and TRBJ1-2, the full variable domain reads SAVISQKPSRDICQRGTSLTIQCQVDSQVTMMFWYRQQPGQSLTLIATANQGSEATYESGFVIDKFPISRPNLTFSTLTVSNMSPEDSSIYLCSVADTAFGYTFGSGTRLTVV.

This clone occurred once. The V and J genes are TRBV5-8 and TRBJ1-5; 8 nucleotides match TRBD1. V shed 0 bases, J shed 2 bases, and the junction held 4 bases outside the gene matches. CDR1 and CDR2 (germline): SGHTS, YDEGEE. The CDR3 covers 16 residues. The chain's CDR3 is CASSLASTGGNQPQHF. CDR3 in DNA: TGTGCCAGCAGCTTGGCCTCGACAGGGGGCAATCAGCCCCAGCATTTT.

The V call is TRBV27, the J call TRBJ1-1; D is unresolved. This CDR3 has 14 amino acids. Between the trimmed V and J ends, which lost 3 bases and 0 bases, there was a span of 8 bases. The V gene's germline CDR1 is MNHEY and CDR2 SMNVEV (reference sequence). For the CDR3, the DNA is TGTGCCAGCAGTTTGGCGGGGATGAACACTGAAGCTTTCTTT. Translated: CASSLAGMNTEAFF.

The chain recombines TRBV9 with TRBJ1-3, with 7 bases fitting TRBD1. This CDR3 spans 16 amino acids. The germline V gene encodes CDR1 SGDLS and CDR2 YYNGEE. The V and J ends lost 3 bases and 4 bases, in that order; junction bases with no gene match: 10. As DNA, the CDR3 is TGTGCCAGCAGCGCTTCGACAGGGACGAAAGGAAACACCATATATTTT. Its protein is CASSASTGTKGNTIYF.

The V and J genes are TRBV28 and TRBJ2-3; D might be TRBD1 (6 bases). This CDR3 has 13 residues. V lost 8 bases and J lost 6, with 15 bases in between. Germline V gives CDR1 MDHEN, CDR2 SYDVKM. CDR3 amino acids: CASWETGTDTQYF. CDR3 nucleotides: TGTGCCAGCTGGGAAACAGGGACCGATACGCAGTATTTT.

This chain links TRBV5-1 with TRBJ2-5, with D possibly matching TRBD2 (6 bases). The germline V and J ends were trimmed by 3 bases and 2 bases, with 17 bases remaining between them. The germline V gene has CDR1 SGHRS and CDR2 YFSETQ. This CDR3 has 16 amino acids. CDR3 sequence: CASSYLGLTIQETQYF. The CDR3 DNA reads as TGCGCCAGCAGCTATCTCGGACTAACTATTCAAGAGACCCAGTACTTC. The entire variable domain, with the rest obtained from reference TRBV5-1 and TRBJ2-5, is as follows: KAGVTQTPRYLIKTRGQQVTLSCSPISGHRSVSWYQQTPGQGLQFLFEYFSETQRNKGNFPGRFSGRQFSNSRSEMNVSTLELGDSALYLCASSYLGLTIQETQYFGPGTRLLVL.

The CDR3: CATGKGQPVNEQFF. CDR3 coding DNA: TGTGCCACCGGTAAGGGACAGCCAGTAAATGAGCAGTTCTTC. The chain couples TRBV24-1 to TRBJ2-1; TRBD1 matches at 7 bases. The V and J ends lost 9 bases and 7 bases, in that order; junction bases with no gene match: 11. CDR3 size: 14 residues. The germline gives CDR1 KGHDR, CDR2 SFDVKD.

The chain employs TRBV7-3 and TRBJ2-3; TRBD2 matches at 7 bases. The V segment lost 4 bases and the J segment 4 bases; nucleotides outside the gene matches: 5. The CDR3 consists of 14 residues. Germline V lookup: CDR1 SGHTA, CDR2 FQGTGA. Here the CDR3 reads CASSSGGSSDTQYF. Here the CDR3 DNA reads TGTGCCAGCAGCTCGGGCGGGAGTTCAGATACGCAGTATTTT.